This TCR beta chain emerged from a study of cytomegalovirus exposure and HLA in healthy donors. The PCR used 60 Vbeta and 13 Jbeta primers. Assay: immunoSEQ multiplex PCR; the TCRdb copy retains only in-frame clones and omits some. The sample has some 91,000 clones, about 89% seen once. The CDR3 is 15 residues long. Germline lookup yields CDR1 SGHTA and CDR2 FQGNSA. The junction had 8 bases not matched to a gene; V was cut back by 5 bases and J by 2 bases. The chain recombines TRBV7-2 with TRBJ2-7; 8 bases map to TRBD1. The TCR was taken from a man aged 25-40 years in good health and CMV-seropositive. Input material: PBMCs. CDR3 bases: TGTGCCAGCAGCACTCGGACAGGGAGCCCCTACGAGCAGTACTTC. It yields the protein CASSTRTGSPYEQYF. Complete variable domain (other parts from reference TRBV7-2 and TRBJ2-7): GAGVSQSPSNKVTEKGKDVELRCDPISGHTALYWYRQSLGQGLEFLIYFQGNSAPDKSGLPSDRFSAERTGGSVSTLTIQRTQQEDSAVYLCASSTRTGSPYEQYFGPGTRLTVT.